This TCR beta chain was sequenced during a study of T cell changes during pregnancy in multiple sclerosis (dated by TCRdb to about 2019). Background on the whole study: Changes in the T cell repertoire over the course of pregnancy were examined in this study in women with multiple sclerosis.

Receptor amplification or capture employed the immunoSEQ multiplex PCR assay. TCRdb limited this immuneACCESS table to in-frame rearrangements with V and J called. A share of clones is missing; checked studies link under half to unresolved V genes, and the rest is unexplained. Within this sample are roughly 70,000 clones, with 92% of them counted one time only. Approximately 2.2% of the sample lies in the top ten. The germline V gene supplies CDR1 MGHDK and CDR2 SYGVNS. V is pruned by 1 base and J by 12 bases, leaving 9 bases of the junction without a gene match. The CDR3, cysteine through phenylalanine, is 13 amino acids long. CDR3 DNA only is kept here, 39 bases in frame from base 1. This clone has just one count. It lacks a known antigen. No per-base quality is available; no much larger clone lies one base away.

This sample comprised peripheral blood, obtained before pregnancy. This clonotype originated in a female donor with multiple sclerosis, enrolled in a pregnancy study. The rearrangement combines TRBV25-1 with TRBJ2-7; 7 nucleotides in the junction match TRBD2. CDR3 loop: CASSESVLGLVYF. The DNA reads TGTGCCAGCAGTGAATCTGTCCTAGGACTAGTGTACTTC.